A single sample is the source of the 5 T cell receptor beta chains below, sequenced in a study of blood T cell repertoires in COVID-19. Measured with immunoSEQ multiplex PCR; TCRdb has only the in-frame clones, and not every one. The repertoire has 130,000 to 150,000 clones, 84% of them found once; the top ten carry more than 4.5%. The sample was PBMCs or T cells enriched from blood (not recorded which). Receptor source: a woman between 45 and 65 years old who had been exposed to COVID-19.

The J gene is TRBJ2-7, the V gene TRBV7-2, with a possible D match to TRBD1 (6 bases). The V gene lost 5 bases and the J gene lost 2 bases, with 10 bases spanning the gap. Germline CDR1 SGHTA, CDR2 FQGNSA. The CDR3 is 13 amino acids. The CDR3 sequence: CASSGRQAYEQYF. The CDR3 DNA sequence: TGTGCCAGCAGCGGGCGACAGGCCTACGAGCAGTACTTC.

This clone came up once. This chain connects TRBV9 to TRBJ2-1; the D gene is possibly TRBD2 (5 bases). The V end lost 3 bases, the J end lost 0 bases, and 10 bases lay between the germline ends. The CDR3 consists of 15 residues. From germline, CDR1 is SGDLS and CDR2 YYNGEE. In nucleotides, the CDR3 is TGTGCCAGCAGCGAAGCGGCAAGCTCCTACAATGAGCAGTTCTTC. It translates to CASSEAASSYNEQFF.

This rearrangement joins TRBV11-2 to TRBJ2-7; 12 bases fit TRBD1. The germline V gene encodes CDR1 SGHAT and CDR2 FQNNGV. The ends lost 5 bases at V and 3 bases at J; junction bases unmatched: 5. CDR3 length: 15 residues. In DNA form, the CDR3 reads TGTGCCAGCAGCGTAGGGACAGGGGGCTTCTACGAGCAGTACTTC. This gives the protein CASSVGTGGFYEQYF.

The gene calls are TRBV27 and TRBJ2-3; maybe TRBD2 (5 bases). The CDR3 consists of 17 residues. CDR1 is MNHEY and CDR2 is SMNVEV in the germline V gene (reference sequence). Trimming took 2 bases from V and 2 from J, leaving 17 bases between them. The CDR3: CASSLEGGWRPTDTQYF. The CDR3 bases are TGTGCCAGCAGTTTAGAGGGCGGCTGGCGCCCCACAGATACGCAGTATTTT.

The chain has TRBV27 and TRBJ2-1; 7 nucleotides align to TRBD2. With 5 bases clipped from V and 0 bases from J, the junction kept 16 bases outside the gene matches. In germline, CDR1 is MNHEY, CDR2 SMNVEV (reference sequence). The CDR3 contains 19 residues. CDR3 in amino acids: CASSLRLRRGEGSYNEQFF. Here the CDR3 DNA reads TGTGCCAGCAGTCTAAGGCTACGGAGAGGGGAGGGCTCCTACAATGAGCAGTTCTTC.